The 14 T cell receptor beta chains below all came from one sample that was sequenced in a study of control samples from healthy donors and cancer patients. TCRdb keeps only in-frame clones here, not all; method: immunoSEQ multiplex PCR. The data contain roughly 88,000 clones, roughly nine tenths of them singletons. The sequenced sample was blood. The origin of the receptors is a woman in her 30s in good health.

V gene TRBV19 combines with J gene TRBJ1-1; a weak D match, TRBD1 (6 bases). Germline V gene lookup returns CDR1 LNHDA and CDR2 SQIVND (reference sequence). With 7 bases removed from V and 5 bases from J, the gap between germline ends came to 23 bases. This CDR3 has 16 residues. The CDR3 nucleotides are TGTGCCAGTACCCATCGGGGGCAGGGAAGAGATACTGAAGCTTTCTTT. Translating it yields CASTHRGQGRDTEAFF.

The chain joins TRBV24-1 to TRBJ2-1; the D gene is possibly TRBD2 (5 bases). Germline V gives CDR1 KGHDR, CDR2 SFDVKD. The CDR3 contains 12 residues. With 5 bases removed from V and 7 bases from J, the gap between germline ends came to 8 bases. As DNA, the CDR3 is TGTGCCACCAGTGCTCGGGGTAATGAGCAGTTCTTC. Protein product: CATSARGNEQFF.

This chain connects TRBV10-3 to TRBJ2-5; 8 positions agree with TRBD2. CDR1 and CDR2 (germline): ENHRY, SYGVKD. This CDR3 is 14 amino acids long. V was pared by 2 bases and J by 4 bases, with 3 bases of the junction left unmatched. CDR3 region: CAISERGGRETQYF. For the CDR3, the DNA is TGTGCCATCAGTGAGCGGGGGGGCCGAGAGACCCAGTACTTC.

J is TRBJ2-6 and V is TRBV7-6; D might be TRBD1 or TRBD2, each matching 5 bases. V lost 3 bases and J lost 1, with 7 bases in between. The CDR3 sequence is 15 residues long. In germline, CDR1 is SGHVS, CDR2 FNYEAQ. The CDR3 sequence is CASSLRGSGANVLTF. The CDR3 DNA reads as TGTGCCAGCAGCTTGAGGGGATCTGGGGCCAACGTCCTGACTTTC.

CDR3 loop: CATSDSGQGSGETQYF. The CDR3 nucleotides read TGTGCCACCAGTGACAGTGGACAGGGTTCTGGAGAGACCCAGTACTTC. The chain carries TRBV24-1 and TRBJ2-5, with TRBD1 matching 8 bases. V shed 4 bases and J 4 bases; nucleotides not matched to a gene: 10. This CDR3 has 16 amino acids. The germline V gene has CDR1 KGHDR and CDR2 SFDVKD.

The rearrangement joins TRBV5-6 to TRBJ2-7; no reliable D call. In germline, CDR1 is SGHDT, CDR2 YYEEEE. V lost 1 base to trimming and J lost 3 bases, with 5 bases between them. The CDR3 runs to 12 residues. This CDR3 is CASSLWDYEQYF. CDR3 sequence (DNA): TGTGCCAGCAGCTTGTGGGACTACGAGCAGTACTTC.

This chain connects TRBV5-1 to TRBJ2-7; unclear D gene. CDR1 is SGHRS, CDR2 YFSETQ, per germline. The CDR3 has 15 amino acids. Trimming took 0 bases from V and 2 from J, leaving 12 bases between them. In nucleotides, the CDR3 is TGCGCCAGCAGCTTGGCGCCGACACTTACCTACGAGCAGTACTTC. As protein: CASSLAPTLTYEQYF.

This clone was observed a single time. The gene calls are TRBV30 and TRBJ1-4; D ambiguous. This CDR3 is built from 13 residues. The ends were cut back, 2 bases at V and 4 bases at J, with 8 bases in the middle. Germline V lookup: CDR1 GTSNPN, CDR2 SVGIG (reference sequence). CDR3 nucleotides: TGTGCCTGGAGTCTAAACGGTAATGAAAAACTGTTTTTT. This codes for CAWSLNGNEKLFF.

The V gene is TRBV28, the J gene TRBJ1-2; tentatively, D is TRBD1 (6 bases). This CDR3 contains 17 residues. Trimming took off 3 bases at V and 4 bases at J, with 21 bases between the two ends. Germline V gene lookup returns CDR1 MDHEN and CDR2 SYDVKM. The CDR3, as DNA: TGTGCCAGCAGTTTTAGAGTGGGGACATTGGATTTCTATGGCTACACCTTC. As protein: CASSFRVGTLDFYGYTF.

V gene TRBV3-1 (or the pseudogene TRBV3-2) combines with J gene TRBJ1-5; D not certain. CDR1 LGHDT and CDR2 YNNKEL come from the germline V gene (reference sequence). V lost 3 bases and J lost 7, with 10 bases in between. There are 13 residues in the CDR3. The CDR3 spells CASSQGYDQPQHF. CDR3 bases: TGTGCCAGCAGCCAGGGATACGACCAGCCCCAGCATTTT.

The CDR3 DNA is TGTGCCAGCAGTCCAACACCGTGGGGCACTGAAGCTTTCTTT. Translated, it gives CASSPTPWGTEAFF. The chain combines TRBV28 with TRBJ1-1, with D unresolved. The V end was cut by 5 bases, the J end by 4 bases, with 14 bases between. In germline, CDR1 is MDHEN, CDR2 SYDVKM. The CDR3 is made up of 14 amino acids.

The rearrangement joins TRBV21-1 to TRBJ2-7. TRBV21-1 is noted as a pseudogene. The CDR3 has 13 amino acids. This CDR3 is CASSSKDSYEQYF. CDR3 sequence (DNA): TGTGCCAGCAGCAGTAAAGACTCCTACGAGCAGTACTTC.

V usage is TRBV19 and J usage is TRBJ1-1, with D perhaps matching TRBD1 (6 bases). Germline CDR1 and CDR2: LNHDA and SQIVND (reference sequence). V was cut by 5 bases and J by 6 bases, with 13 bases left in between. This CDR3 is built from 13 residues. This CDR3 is CASSPQGIAEAFF. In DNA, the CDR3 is TGTGCCAGTAGTCCTCAGGGGATAGCTGAAGCTTTCTTT. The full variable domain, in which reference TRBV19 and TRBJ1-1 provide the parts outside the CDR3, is DGGITQSPKYLFRKEGQNVTLSCEQNLNHDAMYWYRQDPGQGLRLIYYSQIVNDFQKGDIAEGYSVSREKKESFPLTVTSAQKNPTAFYLCASSPQGIAEAFFGQGTRLTVV.

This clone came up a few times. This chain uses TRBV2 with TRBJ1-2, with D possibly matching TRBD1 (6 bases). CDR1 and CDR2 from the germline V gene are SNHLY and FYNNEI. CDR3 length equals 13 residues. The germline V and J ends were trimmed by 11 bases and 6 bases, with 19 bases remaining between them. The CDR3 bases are TGTGCCCGAGGGGGTCAGGGTGGTAATGGCTACACCTTC. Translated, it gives CARGGQGGNGYTF.